The source of this T cell receptor beta chain is a study of human T cells and chemical hapten exposure. Single cDNA molecules in the library carried unique molecular identifiers attached during preparation. TCRdb used MiXCR to reprocess the RACE reads, holding one entry per CDR3 protein. This sample has 20,000 to 30,000 distinct CDR3 sequences; 8% to 9.5% occur once, and the top ten carry about 7%. Time point in this sample: patch test 2, 6 weeks after DPC sensitization. Indicated treatment: therapeutic diphenylcyclopropenone sensitization with weekly scalp DPC. Blood sampling occurred before each patch-test application. CDR1 and CDR2 (germline): MNHEY, SVGAGI. V shed 8 bases and J 2 bases; nucleotides not matched to a gene: 5. The length of the CDR3 is 14 residues.

The receptor's source is a man aged 30 to 45 with alopecia areata. Some clones in this sample may be carry-over from other donors' samples. The material was whole blood, obtained in connection with sensitization to the hapten diphenylcyclopropenone (DPC). The genes are TRBV6-5 and TRBJ2-3; 9 positions agree with TRBD2. The CDR3 sequence is CASGLAGFTDTQYF. The CDR3 nucleotides read TGTGCCAGCGGGCTAGCGGGGTTCACAGATACGCAGTATTTT.